The 30 T cell receptor beta chains given below trace back to one sample, sequenced in a study of cytomegalovirus exposure and HLA in healthy donors. The PCR ran on 60 Vbeta and 13 Jbeta primers. The repertoire was sequenced with immunoSEQ multiplex PCR; TCRdb's copy has only in-frame clones and lacks some. The sample carries under 200,000 clones, 75% to 85% recorded once. Specimen: PBMCs. The receptors were sampled from a man between 45 and 60 years old in good health and CMV-seropositive.

This clone has just one count. The rearrangement uses TRBV30 and TRBJ1-2; D uncertain. The CDR3 is 14 amino acids. CDR1 and CDR2 (germline): GTSNPN, SVGIG (reference sequence). Trimming left V 0 bases short and J 8 bases short, with 16 bases between. DNA for the CDR3: TGTGCCTGGAGTGTGACTTCTTCCTCGGGGGGCTACACCTTC. Translating it yields CAWSVTSSSGGYTF.

In DNA form, the CDR3 reads TGTGCCAGCAGAGGGGGAGGACAGGGTATAGCTTTCTTT. This codes for CASRGGGQGIAFF. The chain uses TRBV2 and TRBJ1-1; 8 nucleotides line up with TRBD1. Germline V gene data show CDR1 as SNHLY and CDR2 as FYNNEI. CDR3 length equals 13 residues. V gave up 6 bases and J gave up 10 bases; unmatched junction bases: 10.

J is TRBJ2-7 and V is TRBV4-3; 8 nucleotides align to TRBD2. The length of the CDR3 is 16 residues. V was clipped by 1 base and J by 2 bases; unmatched bases: 7. Germline V gene data show CDR1 as LGHNA and CDR2 as YSLEER. In nucleotides, the CDR3 is TGCGCCAGCAGCCAAGCAGTAGCGGGGAAGACCTACGAGCAGTACTTC. Translation gives CASSQAVAGKTYEQYF.

Only a few counts were recorded for this clone. V gene TRBV6-5 combines with J gene TRBJ2-7; 10 nucleotides agree with TRBD2. Germline CDR1 reads MNHEY; CDR2 reads SVGAGI. Trimming cost V 4 bases and J 8 bases; bases outside gene matches: 11. The CDR3 is made up of 15 amino acids. The CDR3 sequence: CASSSPGLAPIKQYF. For the CDR3, the DNA is TGTGCCAGCAGTTCCCCGGGACTAGCGCCGATAAAGCAGTACTTC.

The CDR3 nucleotides are TGTGCCAGCAGCTTAGATCAGGGTACGGACTATGGCTACACCTTC. Amino acid sequence: CASSLDQGTDYGYTF. V usage is TRBV7-8 and J usage is TRBJ1-2; a possible D gene is TRBD1 (5 bases). V lost 1 base, J lost 3 bases, and 12 bases lay in between. Germline V lookup: CDR1 SGHVS, CDR2 FQNEAQ. The CDR3 contains 15 residues.

The chain carries TRBV7-9 and TRBJ2-2, with no clear D. Germline V lookup: CDR1 SEHNR, CDR2 FQNEAQ (reference sequence). Trimming took off 10 bases at V and 5 bases at J, with 5 bases between the two ends. The CDR3 length is 10 residues. CDR3 sequence reads: CATRTGELFF. DNA of the CDR3: TGTGCCACCCGGACCGGGGAGCTGTTTTTT.

The chain carries TRBV7-9 and TRBJ2-5; tentative D call: TRBD2 (6 bases). V lost 1 base to trimming and J lost 11 bases, with 17 bases between them. Looked up from germline, CDR1 is SEHNR and CDR2 is FQNEAQ (reference sequence). This CDR3 spans 14 amino acids. For the CDR3, the DNA is TGTGCCAGCAGCTTAGTTGAGGGGCGGGGAGAGCAGTACTTC. Translated, it gives CASSLVEGRGEQYF.

The chain carries TRBV6-1 and TRBJ2-7, with a weak D call TRBD1 (6 bases). The CDR3 contains 13 residues. The germline V gene encodes CDR1 MNHNS and CDR2 SASEGT. The V end lost 3 bases, the J end lost 4 bases, and 10 bases lay between the germline ends. The CDR3 region has the DNA TGTGCCAGCAGTGACGAAACAGGGTACGAGCAGTACTTC. This codes for CASSDETGYEQYF.

The J gene is TRBJ2-2, the V gene TRBV28, with a possible D match to TRBD2 (6 bases). Trimming took off 4 bases at V and 3 bases at J, with 6 bases between the two ends. Germline lookup yields CDR1 MDHEN and CDR2 SYDVKM. This CDR3 is built from 13 residues. The CDR3 region is CASSSGDTGELFF. Written as DNA, the CDR3 is TGTGCCAGCAGTTCGGGGGACACCGGGGAGCTGTTTTTT.

The CDR3 DNA reads TGTGCCAGTAGTAACAGGGGAATGCATGAGCAGTTCTTC. This encodes CASSNRGMHEQFF. The chain joins TRBV19 to TRBJ2-1; the match to TRBD1 covers 7 bases. This CDR3 is built from 13 residues. Germline loops: CDR1 LNHDA, CDR2 SQIVND (reference sequence). Trimming at V came to 4 bases and at J to 8 bases, leaving 5 bases not matched to a gene.

In its sample, this clone was seen a few times. CDR3 DNA sequence: TGTGCCAGCAGCTTTGGGGGGGGGACAGGTTCACTCAGTGAAAAACTGTTTTTT. It translates to CASSFGGGTGSLSEKLFF. The chain links TRBV7-9 to TRBJ1-4; TRBD1 matches 8 bases. In germline, CDR1 is SEHNR, CDR2 FQNEAQ (reference sequence). V was pared by 3 bases and J by 7 bases, with 16 bases of the junction left unmatched. This CDR3 has 18 amino acids.

The chain recombines TRBV5-1 with TRBJ2-7; maybe TRBD2 (7 bases). V lost 0 bases, J lost 5 bases, and 12 bases lay in between. CDR1 is SGHRS, CDR2 YFSETQ, per germline. The CDR3 spans 14 residues. As DNA, the CDR3 is TGCGCCAGCAGCTTGGTGGGGGGGGCGAACGAGCAGTACTTC. Amino acids: CASSLVGGANEQYF.

The V gene is TRBV6-5, the J gene TRBJ1-2; D perhaps matches TRBD1 (5 bases). V gave up 0 bases and J gave up 4 bases, with 12 bases separating them. The V gene's germline CDR1 is MNHEY and CDR2 SVGAGI. The CDR3 has 15 residues. CDR3 coding DNA: TGTGCCAGCAGTTACTCGATAGGGCAGGGCTATGGCTACACCTTC. Amino acid sequence: CASSYSIGQGYGYTF.

The J gene is TRBJ2-2, the V gene TRBV19, with TRBD2 matching over 11 bases. Germline CDR1 LNHDA, CDR2 SQIVND (reference sequence). V was clipped by 9 bases and J by 1 base; unmatched bases: 7. CDR3 size: 16 residues. The CDR3 loop reads CASLTTSGGNTGELFF. Here the CDR3 DNA reads TGTGCCAGCCTTACAACTAGCGGGGGGAACACCGGGGAGCTGTTTTTT.

The V and J genes are TRBV10-3 and TRBJ2-7; TRBD1 matches 7 bases. CDR3 length: 14 amino acids. V lost 2 bases to trimming and J lost 2 bases; unmatched junction nucleotides: 3. Germline V gene lookup returns CDR1 ENHRY and CDR2 SYGVKD. This CDR3 is CAISETGQTYEQYF. CDR3 in DNA: TGTGCCATCAGTGAGACGGGACAGACCTACGAGCAGTACTTC.

V usage is TRBV5-1 and J usage is TRBJ1-3; 7 bases match TRBD1. CDR3 length equals 15 residues. V was pared by 3 bases and J by 4 bases, with 7 bases of the junction left unmatched. Germline-derived CDR1 and CDR2 are SGHRS and YFSETQ. Here the CDR3 DNA reads TGCGCCAGCAGCTGGGCCGGGGACAGAGGAAACACCATATATTTT. Encoded protein: CASSWAGDRGNTIYF.

About this clone itself: One end of the junction is discordant with germline, which a read error may explain. The genes are TRBV7-7 and TRBJ1-5; TRBD1 matches 7 bases. Per germline, CDR1 SSHAT and CDR2 FNYEAQ (reference sequence). The CDR3 contains 18 residues. The CDR3: CASRAGTAHPLGNQPQHF. CDR3 nucleotide sequence: TGTGCTAGCAGGGCCGGGACAGCCCATCCTTTAGGCAATCAGCCCCAGCATTTT.

The chain uses TRBV30 and TRBJ1-1, with 9 bases identical to TRBD1. The CDR3 extends over 14 amino acids. After removal of 3 bases from V and 6 bases from J, the junction contained 8 bases not matched to a gene. Per the germline V gene, CDR1 is GTSNPN and CDR2 is SVGIG (reference sequence). In DNA form, the CDR3 reads TGTGCCTGGAGGTCGACAGGGGGGACCGCTGAAGCTTTCTTT. This translates into CAWRSTGGTAEAFF.

The V gene is TRBV14, the J gene TRBJ2-1; D might be TRBD2 (6 bases). Per germline, CDR1 SGHDN and CDR2 FVKESK. This CDR3 region has 16 residues. Trimming removed 4 bases at V and 9 bases at J, with 22 bases between. The DNA for the CDR3 is TGTGCCAGCAGCCGAAAACTAGCTGGCAACGGGGGTGAGCAGTTCTTC. This codes for CASSRKLAGNGGEQFF. Looking up the rest from reference TRBV14 and TRBJ2-1 gives the full variable domain: EAGVTQFPSHSVIEKGQTVTLRCDPISGHDNLYWYRRVMGKEIKFLLHFVKESKQDESGMPNNRFLAERTGGTYSTLKVQPAELEDSGVYFCASSRKLAGNGGEQFFGPGTRLTVL.

This chain joins TRBV6-5 and TRBJ2-1; D gene ambiguous. CDR1 is MNHEY, CDR2 SVGAGI, per germline. The ends were cut back, 8 bases at V and 9 bases at J, with 5 bases in the middle. This CDR3 contains 9 residues. CDR3 in DNA: TGTGCCAGCGGTAGTGAGCAGTTCTTC. Its protein is CASGSEQFF.

A remark on this clone: At one end the junction does not follow the germline gene, possibly because of a read error. V gene TRBV7-7 combines with J gene TRBJ2-6; D tentatively reads TRBD1 or TRBD2 (5 bases each). This CDR3 region has 19 residues. Germline V CDR1 and CDR2: SSHAT, FNYEAQ (reference sequence). The CDR3 reads CASSLASPQGATGANVLTF. Written as DNA, the CDR3 is TGTGCTAGCAGCTTAGCGTCCCCCCAAGGGGCTACCGGGGCCAACGTCCTGACTTTC. Full variable domain (rest looked up from reference TRBV7-7 and TRBJ2-6): GAGVSQSPRYKVTKRGQDVTLRCDPISSHATLYWYQQALGQGPEFLTYFNYEAQPDKSGLPSDRFSAERPEGSISTLTIQRTEQRDSAMYRCASSLASPQGATGANVLTFGAGSRLTVL.

This clone was observed once. The gene calls are TRBV5-1 and TRBJ2-3, with 10 bases fitting TRBD1. The trim removed 7 bases at V and 3 bases at J, leaving 11 bases unmatched. The CDR3 runs to 16 residues. The germline V gene encodes CDR1 SGHRS and CDR2 YFSETQ. DNA of the CDR3: TGCGCCAGCGGCCAGACAGGGGGCAGCTTGACAGATACGCAGTATTTT. It specifies CASGQTGGSLTDTQYF.

V is TRBV7-2 and J is TRBJ2-3, with 8 bases matching TRBD2. The CDR3 spans 14 residues. The V gene end was trimmed by 5 bases and the J gene end by 4 bases; junction bases not matched to a gene: 5. Per germline, CDR1 SGHTA and CDR2 FQGNSA. CDR3 nucleotides: TGTGCCAGCAGCCGCGGGGGGCCCCCAGATACGCAGTATTTT. As protein: CASSRGGPPDTQYF. The entire variable domain, with the rest obtained from reference TRBV7-2 and TRBJ2-3, is as follows: GAGVSQSPSNKVTEKGKDVELRCDPISGHTALYWYRQSLGQGLEFLIYFQGNSAPDKSGLPSDRFSAERTGGSVSTLTIQRTQQEDSAVYLCASSRGGPPDTQYFGPGTRLTVL.

The J gene is TRBJ2-1, the V gene TRBV7-3; 10 bases align to TRBD2. V dropped 1 base and J dropped 7; count of bases not matched to a gene: 7. CDR3 length equals 16 residues. Germline CDR1 and CDR2: SGHTA and FQGTGA. The CDR3 loop is CASSLRASGSFNEQFF. CDR3 DNA: TGTGCCAGCAGCTTAAGGGCTAGCGGGAGCTTTAATGAGCAGTTCTTC.

The V and J genes are TRBV28 and TRBJ2-2, with 9 bases matching TRBD2. With 6 bases clipped from V and 4 bases from J, the junction kept 12 bases outside the gene matches. The CDR3 spans 17 residues. Germline V CDR1 and CDR2: MDHEN, SYDVKM. As DNA, the CDR3 is TGTGCCAGCAGCATAATGGGGCGGGGGGGCGGCACCGGGGAGCTGTTTTTT. This encodes CASSIMGRGGGTGELFF.

The V and J genes are TRBV9 and TRBJ1-3; maybe TRBD1 (6 bases). The germline CDR1 and CDR2 sequences are SGDLS and YYNGEE. The CDR3 consists of 17 residues. V gave up 1 base and J gave up 0 bases, with 14 bases separating them. The CDR3 DNA is TGTGCCAGCAGCGTAAATCCAGGGGCCATCTCTGGAAACACCATATATTTT. It translates to CASSVNPGAISGNTIYF.

This clone was seen a single time. The V and J genes are TRBV5-8 and TRBJ2-7, with unresolved D. Trimming removed 4 bases at V and 2 bases at J, with 7 bases between. CDR1 is SGHTS and CDR2 is YDEGEE in the germline V gene. This CDR3 comprises 12 residues. The CDR3 bases are TGTGCCAGCAGCGCCGGTACCTACGAGCAGTACTTC. Translated: CASSAGTYEQYF.

CDR3 amino acids: CASIGDEQYF. In DNA form, the CDR3 reads TGCGCCAGCATAGGGGACGAGCAGTACTTC. The chain joins TRBV5-1 to TRBJ2-7; tentative D call: TRBD1 (5 bases). Germline values: CDR1 SGHRS, CDR2 YFSETQ. V dropped 6 bases and J dropped 5 bases, with 6 bases sitting between them. CDR3 length equals 10 residues.

This chain uses TRBV27 with TRBJ1-4; 8 bases match TRBD1. J lost 5 bases, V lost 8 bases, and 4 bases had no gene match. This CDR3 is 13 amino acids long. Germline V CDR1 and CDR2: MNHEY, SMNVEV (reference sequence). The CDR3 DNA reads as TGTGCCAGCCGCGGACAGGGAAATGAAAAACTGTTTTTT. Its protein product is CASRGQGNEKLFF. The full variable domain, rest sourced from reference TRBV27 and TRBJ1-4, is EAQVTQNPRYLITVTGKKLTVTCSQNMNHEYMSWYRQDPGLGLRQIYYSMNVEVTDKGDVPEGYKVSRKEKRNFPLILESPSPNQTSLYFCASRGQGNEKLFFGSGTQLSVL.

This clone was counted between two and nine times. The chain joins TRBV2 to TRBJ1-5, with a weak D call TRBD1 (5 bases). The CDR3 runs to 14 residues. CDR1 and CDR2 from the germline V gene are SNHLY and FYNNEI. Between the trimmed V and J ends, which lost 1 base and 6 bases, there was a span of 10 bases. CDR3: CASSEGGVGQPQHF. In DNA form, the CDR3 reads TGTGCCAGCAGTGAAGGGGGGGTCGGTCAGCCCCAGCATTTT.